One and the same sample provided the 17 T cell receptor beta chains below, sequenced in a study of a mutant IDH1 vaccine in newly diagnosed glioma. Method: immunoSEQ multiplex PCR; TCRdb's copy keeps in-frame clones and lacks some. The sample holds more than 35,000 clones, roughly 80% seen once. Time point in this sample: week 23, last vaccination. In the vaccine, a single dose held 300 ug of the mutant IDH1 20-mer peptide, along with topical imiquimod. These receptors lack a known antigen. The sample in question was PBMCs, obtained from a glioma patient whose treatment included an IDH1 peptide vaccine. The receptors come from a man in his forties with glioma.

The CDR3 region is CASSLSPSGRYKNTQYF. The DNA for the CDR3 is TGTGCCAGCAGCTTATCTCCTAGCGGGCGCTACAAAAATACGCAGTATTTT. This chain joins TRBV7-2 and TRBJ2-3; 8 bases line up with TRBD2. The CDR3 runs to 17 residues. Germline V lookup: CDR1 SGHTA, CDR2 FQGNSA. With V trimmed by 2 bases and J by 7 bases, 14 bases remained unmatched.

The DNA of the CDR3 is TGTGCCAGCACGAGGGGGACTAGCGGGCGCACCGGGGAGCTGTTTTTT. As protein: CASTRGTSGRTGELFF. The chain uses TRBV7-3 and TRBJ2-2; 12 bases are shared with TRBD2. Germline V gene sequence: CDR1 SGHTA, CDR2 FQGTGA. V dropped 7 bases and J dropped 4; count of bases not matched to a gene: 7. CDR3 size: 16 residues.

The V and J genes are TRBV7-3 and TRBJ1-1, with TRBD1 as a possible D gene (5 bases). This CDR3 comprises 15 residues. CDR1 SGHTA and CDR2 FQGTGA come from the germline V gene. Trimming took off 5 bases at V and 5 bases at J, with 18 bases between the two ends. The DNA for the CDR3 is TGTGCCAGCAGCGACGCTAATGGGGGTCCAACTGAAGCTTTCTTT. It translates to CASSDANGGPTEAFF.

By sample fraction, this clone is medium-sized (0.01 to 0.1%). The chain uses TRBV10-1 and TRBJ2-1, with D perhaps TRBD2 (6 bases). The CDR3 is 13 residues long. Germline V lookup: CDR1 WNHNN, CDR2 SYGVQD (reference sequence). Trimming cost V 4 bases and J 5 bases, with 9 bases left between them. In DNA form, the CDR3 reads TGCGCCAGCAGTGTCGGGACTCACAATGAGCAGTTCTTC. Encoded protein: CASSVGTHNEQFF.

The V gene is TRBV27, the J gene TRBJ2-5; the D is unclear. This CDR3 contains 14 residues. The V end was cut by 2 bases, the J end by 2 bases, with 9 bases between. Germline CDR1 and CDR2: MNHEY and SMNVEV (reference sequence). In DNA form, the CDR3 reads TGTGCCAGCAGTTTAGTGTCAGCTCAAGAGACCCAGTACTTC. Translating gives CASSLVSAQETQYF.

This sequence joins TRBV5-4 and TRBJ2-2; 13 positions agree with TRBD2. Germline loops: CDR1 SGHNT, CDR2 YYREEE (reference sequence). This CDR3 comprises 16 residues. Trimming cost V 3 bases and J 5 bases; bases outside gene matches: 4. CDR3 DNA sequence: TGTGCCAGCAGCTCCGGACTAGCGGGAGTAACCGGGGAGCTGTTTTTT. This sequence encodes CASSSGLAGVTGELFF.

The rearrangement joins TRBV11-3 to TRBJ1-1; D uncertain. The CDR3 length is 13 residues. From germline, CDR1 is SGHNT and CDR2 YENEEA. Between the trimmed V and J ends, which lost 0 bases and 3 bases, there was a span of 5 bases. CDR3 in DNA: TGTGCCAGCAGCTTAGATCTTGACACTGAAGCTTTCTTT. Its protein product is CASSLDLDTEAFF.

This sequence joins TRBV5-4 and TRBJ2-5, with D possibly being TRBD2 (5 bases). The J call could be wrong; TRBJ2-7 is a better fit for the DNA end. This CDR3 spans 16 amino acids. Germline V gene lookup returns CDR1 SGHNT and CDR2 YYREEE (reference sequence). The CDR3 region has the DNA TGTGCCAGCAGCTCCTCGGGGTTCGGTTGGACCTACGAGCAGTACTTC. It encodes CASSSSGFGWTYEQYF.

The chain combines TRBV6-5 with TRBJ2-6; D is uncertain. The V and J ends lost 6 bases and 0 bases respectively, with 9 bases between them. The CDR3 has 15 amino acids. Germline-derived CDR1 and CDR2 are MNHEY and SVGAGI. The DNA for the CDR3 is TGTGCCAGCAGACTCGATCCCTCTGGGGCCAACGTCCTGACTTTC. This encodes CASRLDPSGANVLTF.

The chain has TRBV7-9 and TRBJ1-6; no definite D call. Trimming cost V 5 bases and J 7 bases, with 12 bases left between them. The CDR3 spans 14 residues. Germline V gives CDR1 SEHNR, CDR2 FQNEAQ (reference sequence). The CDR3 reads CASSAGSGNSPLHF. For the CDR3, the DNA is TGTGCCAGCAGCGCAGGCTCTGGGAATTCACCCCTCCACTTT.

In DNA form, the CDR3 reads TGTGCCAGCAGCTTAGGGGGACTAGCGGGGTACGAGCAGTACTTC. Residues: CASSLGGLAGYEQYF. The chain links TRBV7-2 to TRBJ2-7; 13 positions agree with TRBD2. The trim removed 1 base at V and 4 bases at J, leaving 1 base unmatched. The CDR3 spans 15 residues. Per the germline V gene, CDR1 is SGHTA and CDR2 is FQGNSA. Filled out from reference TRBV7-2 and TRBJ2-7, the complete variable domain reads GAGVSQSPSNKVTEKGKDVELRCDPISGHTALYWYRQSLGQGLEFLIYFQGNSAPDKSGLPSDRFSAERTGGSVSTLTIQRTQQEDSAVYLCASSLGGLAGYEQYFGPGTRLTVT.

V and J are TRBV7-9 and TRBJ2-3; TRBD2 agrees at 10 bases. Unmatched junction bases numbered 8, after V lost 2 bases and J lost 0 bases. Germline values: CDR1 SEHNR, CDR2 FQNEAQ (reference sequence). The CDR3 covers 18 residues. CDR3 in amino acids: CASSLRLAGDTSTDTQYF. CDR3 nucleotides: TGTGCCAGCAGCTTAAGGCTAGCGGGAGACACTAGCACAGATACGCAGTATTTT.

V gene TRBV20-1 combines with J gene TRBJ2-5; D gene ambiguous. V was cut by 5 bases and J by 5 bases, with 9 bases left in between. CDR1 is DFQATT and CDR2 is SNEGSKA in the germline V gene (reference sequence). This CDR3 has 11 residues. CDR3 bases: TGCAGTGCTTACCTCGGGGAGACCCAGTACTTC. Its protein product is CSAYLGETQYF.

The chain links TRBV11-2 to TRBJ1-6; D is unclear. Trimming took off 1 base at V and 5 bases at J, with 6 bases between the two ends. The CDR3 contains 14 residues. Germline V gives CDR1 SGHAT, CDR2 FQNNGV. The CDR3: CASSLGANNSPLHF. In nucleotides, the CDR3 is TGTGCCAGCAGCTTAGGGGCCAATAATTCACCCCTCCACTTT.

The chain is built from TRBV4-3 and TRBJ1-3, with D perhaps TRBD1 (6 bases). This CDR3 comprises 16 residues. V gave up 0 bases and J gave up 4 bases, with 13 bases separating them. Germline-derived CDR1 and CDR2 are LGHNA and YSLEER. The CDR3 reads CASSQDWGAQGNTIYF. CDR3 DNA sequence: TGCGCCAGCAGCCAAGATTGGGGGGCGCAAGGAAACACCATATATTTT.

The chain recombines TRBV7-2 with TRBJ2-3; 8 bases are a match to TRBD2. Germline loops: CDR1 SGHTA, CDR2 FQGNSA. The length of the CDR3 is 15 residues. V gave up 1 base and J gave up 7 bases; unmatched junction bases: 7. Here the CDR3 reads CASSLVRAGGHTQYF. For the CDR3, the DNA is TGTGCCAGCAGCTTAGTTAGGGCGGGAGGACATACGCAGTATTTT.

The CDR3 DNA reads TGTGCCAGTAGTATCCCGGGCCAGAGGAACACCGGGGAGCTGTTTTTT. It translates to CASSIPGQRNTGELFF. The gene calls are TRBV19 and TRBJ2-2; no firm D call. Trimming pared 3 bases from V and 1 base from J, leaving 12 bases between. CDR1 and CDR2 (germline): LNHDA, SQIVND (reference sequence). This CDR3 spans 16 amino acids. Full variable domain (rest looked up from reference TRBV19 and TRBJ2-2): DGGITQSPKYLFRKEGQNVTLSCEQNLNHDAMYWYRQDPGQGLRLIYYSQIVNDFQKGDIAEGYSVSREKKESFPLTVTSAQKNPTAFYLCASSIPGQRNTGELFFGEGSRLTVL.